This TCR beta chain was recorded in a study of T-cell reconstitution after alpha-beta-depleted transplantation in children. Unique molecular identifiers were incorporated into the prepared TCRbeta library. TCRdb used MiXCR to reprocess the PCR reads, holding one entry per CDR3 protein. The data contain about 220,000 distinct CDR3 sequences, around a sixth of them singletons. Study-level points and caveats: Several hundred rapidly expanded clones from non-depleted graft cells reportedly supplied alpha-beta T cells about two months post-transplant. The high TCRbeta diversity at day 60 in some patients came from surviving recipient T cells and thymic progenitors. It was newly produced T cells that mostly accounted for T-cell counts and diversity one year after transplant.

Worth noting for this clonotype: Its antigen is still unknown.

The CDR3 runs 17 residues. Germline V lookup: CDR1 MNHEY, CDR2 SVGAGI. Trimming cost V 4 bases and J 1 base; bases outside gene matches: 9. This sequence was found in a male patient between 2 and 10 years old who had a stem cell transplant for acute lymphoblastic leukemia, so the T cells may come from the graft donor. The source material was PBMCs, mostly from graft donor cells, sampled 360 days after TCRalphabeta/CD19-depleted stem cell transplant. The J gene is TRBJ2-2, the V gene TRBV6-5; 7 positions agree with TRBD2. CDR3 protein: CASSSDYWGGNTGELFF. CDR3 DNA: TGTGCCAGCAGTTCGGACTACTGGGGGGGGAACACCGGGGAGCTGTTTTTT.